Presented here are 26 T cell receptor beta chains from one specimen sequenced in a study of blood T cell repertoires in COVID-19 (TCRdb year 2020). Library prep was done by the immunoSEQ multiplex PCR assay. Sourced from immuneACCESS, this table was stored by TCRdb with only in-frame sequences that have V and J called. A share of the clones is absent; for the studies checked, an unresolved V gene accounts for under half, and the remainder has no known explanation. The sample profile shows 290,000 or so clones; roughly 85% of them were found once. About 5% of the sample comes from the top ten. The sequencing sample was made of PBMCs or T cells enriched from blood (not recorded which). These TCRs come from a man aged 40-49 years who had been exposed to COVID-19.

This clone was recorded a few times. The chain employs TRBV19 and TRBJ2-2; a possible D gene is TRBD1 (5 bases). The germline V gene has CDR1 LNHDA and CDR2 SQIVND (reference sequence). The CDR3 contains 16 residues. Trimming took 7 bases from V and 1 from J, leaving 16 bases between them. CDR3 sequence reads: CASIHRWGENTGELFF. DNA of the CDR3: TGTGCCAGTATCCATCGGTGGGGCGAGAACACCGGGGAGCTGTTTTTT.

CDR3 DNA: TGTGCCAGCAGCCAAGACCCTACCTACGAGCAGTACTTC. It is translated as CASSQDPTYEQYF. This chain connects TRBV3-1 (or the pseudogene TRBV3-2) to TRBJ2-7; D uncertain. Germline CDR1 and CDR2: LGHDT and YNNKEL (reference sequence). Trimming removed 0 bases from V and 2 bases from J, with 5 bases in between. The CDR3 has 13 residues.

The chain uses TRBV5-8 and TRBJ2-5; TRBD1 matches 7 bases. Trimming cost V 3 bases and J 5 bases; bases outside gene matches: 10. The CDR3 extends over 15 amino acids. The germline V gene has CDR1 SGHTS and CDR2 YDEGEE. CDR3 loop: CASSSMGQTWETQYF. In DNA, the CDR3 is TGTGCCAGCAGCTCAATGGGACAGACCTGGGAGACCCAGTACTTC.

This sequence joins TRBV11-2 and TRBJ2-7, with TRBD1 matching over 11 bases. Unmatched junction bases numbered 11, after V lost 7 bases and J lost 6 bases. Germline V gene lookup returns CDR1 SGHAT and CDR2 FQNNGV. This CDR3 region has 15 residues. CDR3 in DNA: TGTGCCAGCAAGGGCCCGGGGACAGGGGGAGGCGAGCAGTACTTC. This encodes CASKGPGTGGGEQYF.

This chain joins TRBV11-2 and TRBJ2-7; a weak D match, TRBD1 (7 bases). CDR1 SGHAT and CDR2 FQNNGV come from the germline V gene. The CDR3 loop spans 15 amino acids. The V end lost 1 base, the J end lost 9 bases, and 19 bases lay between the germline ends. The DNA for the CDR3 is TGTGCCAGCAGCTTAGCGGGAGAAGGGGGCCTAGGGCAGTACTTC. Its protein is CASSLAGEGGLGQYF.

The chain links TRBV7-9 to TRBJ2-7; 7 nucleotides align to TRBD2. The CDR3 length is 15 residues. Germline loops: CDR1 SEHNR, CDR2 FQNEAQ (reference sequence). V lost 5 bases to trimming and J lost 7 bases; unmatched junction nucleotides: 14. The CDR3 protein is CASSPERGRAKEQYF. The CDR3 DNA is TGTGCCAGCAGCCCTGAACGGGGGAGGGCCAAAGAGCAGTACTTC.

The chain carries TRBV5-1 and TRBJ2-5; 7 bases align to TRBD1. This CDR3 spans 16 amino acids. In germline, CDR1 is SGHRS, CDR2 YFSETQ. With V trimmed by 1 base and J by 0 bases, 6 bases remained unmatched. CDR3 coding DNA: TGCGCCAGCAGCTTGATTGAGACAGGGTACCAAGAGACCCAGTACTTC. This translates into CASSLIETGYQETQYF. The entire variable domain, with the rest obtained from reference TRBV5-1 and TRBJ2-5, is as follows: KAGVTQTPRYLIKTRGQQVTLSCSPISGHRSVSWYQQTPGQGLQFLFEYFSETQRNKGNFPGRFSGRQFSNSRSEMNVSTLELGDSALYLCASSLIETGYQETQYFGPGTRLLVL.

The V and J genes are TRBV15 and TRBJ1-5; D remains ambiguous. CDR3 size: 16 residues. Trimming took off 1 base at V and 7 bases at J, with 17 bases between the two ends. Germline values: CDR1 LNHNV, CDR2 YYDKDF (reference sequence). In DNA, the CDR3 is TGTGCCACCAGCAGAGTAGGAAATGAAATTAGCCAGCCCCAGCATTTT. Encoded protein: CATSRVGNEISQPQHF.

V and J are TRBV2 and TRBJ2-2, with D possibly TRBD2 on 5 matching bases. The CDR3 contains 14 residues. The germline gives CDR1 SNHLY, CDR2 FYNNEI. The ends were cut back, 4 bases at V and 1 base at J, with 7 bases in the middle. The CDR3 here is CASSGEMNTGELFF. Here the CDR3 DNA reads TGTGCCAGCAGTGGGGAGATGAACACCGGGGAGCTGTTTTTT.

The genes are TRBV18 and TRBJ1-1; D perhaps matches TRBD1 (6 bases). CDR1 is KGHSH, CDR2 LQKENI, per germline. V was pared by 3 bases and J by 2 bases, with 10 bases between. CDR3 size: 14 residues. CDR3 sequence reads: CASSPLTGNTEAFF. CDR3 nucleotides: TGTGCCAGCTCACCCCTGACAGGCAACACTGAAGCTTTCTTT.

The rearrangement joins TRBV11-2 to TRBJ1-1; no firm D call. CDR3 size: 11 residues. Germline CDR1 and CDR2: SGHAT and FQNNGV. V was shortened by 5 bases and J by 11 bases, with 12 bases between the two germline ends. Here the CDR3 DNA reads TGTGCCAGCAGCGTAGGTGGACTCGCTTTCTTT. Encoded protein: CASSVGGLAFF.

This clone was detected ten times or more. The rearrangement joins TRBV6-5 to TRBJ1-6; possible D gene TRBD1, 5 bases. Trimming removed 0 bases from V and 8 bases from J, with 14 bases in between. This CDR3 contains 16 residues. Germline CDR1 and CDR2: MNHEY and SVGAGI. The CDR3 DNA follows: TGTGCCAGCAGTTACTCACAGGCCGTAGCCTATTCACCCCTCCACTTT. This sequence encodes CASSYSQAVAYSPLHF.

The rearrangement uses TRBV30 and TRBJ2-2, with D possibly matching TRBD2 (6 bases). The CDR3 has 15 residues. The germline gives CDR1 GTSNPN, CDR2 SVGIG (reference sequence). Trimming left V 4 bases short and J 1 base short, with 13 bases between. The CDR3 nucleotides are TGTGCCTGGACCATCCCGGGACTGAACACCGGGGAGCTGTTTTTT. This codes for CAWTIPGLNTGELFF.

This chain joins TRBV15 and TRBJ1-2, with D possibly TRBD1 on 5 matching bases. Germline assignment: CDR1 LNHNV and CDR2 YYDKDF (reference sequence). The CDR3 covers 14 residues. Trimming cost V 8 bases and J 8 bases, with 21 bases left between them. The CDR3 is CATSGAGGIGGYTF. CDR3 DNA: TGTGCCACCTCCGGTGCTGGGGGGATCGGGGGCTACACCTTC.

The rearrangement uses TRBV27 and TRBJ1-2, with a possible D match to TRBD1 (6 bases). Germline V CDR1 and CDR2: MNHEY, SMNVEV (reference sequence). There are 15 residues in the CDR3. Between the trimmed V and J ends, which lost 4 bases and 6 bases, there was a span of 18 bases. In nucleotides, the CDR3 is TGTGCCAGCAGTTCGCGGACAGTCGGTTTCCATGGCTACACCTTC. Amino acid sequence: CASSSRTVGFHGYTF.

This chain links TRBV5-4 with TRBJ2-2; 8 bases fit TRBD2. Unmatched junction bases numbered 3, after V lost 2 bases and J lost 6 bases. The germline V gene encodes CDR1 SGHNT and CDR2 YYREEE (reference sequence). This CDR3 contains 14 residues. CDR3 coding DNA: TGTGCCAGCAGCTTCCCAGCGGGGGCCGGGGAGCTGTTTTTT. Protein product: CASSFPAGAGELFF.

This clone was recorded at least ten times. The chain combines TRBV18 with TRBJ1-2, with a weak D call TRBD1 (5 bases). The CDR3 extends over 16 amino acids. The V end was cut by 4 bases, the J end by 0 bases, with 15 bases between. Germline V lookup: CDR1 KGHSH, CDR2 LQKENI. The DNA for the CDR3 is TGTGCCAGCTCACTATACCAGGGATCAACTAACTATGGCTACACCTTC. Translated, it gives CASSLYQGSTNYGYTF.

In DNA form, the CDR3 reads TGTGCCAGCAGGGGCGACTACTACAATGAGCAGTTCTTC. This codes for CASRGDYYNEQFF. The chain links TRBV28 to TRBJ2-1; D possibly corresponds to TRBD2 (5 bases). Germline V gene lookup returns CDR1 MDHEN and CDR2 SYDVKM. The V and J ends lost 6 bases and 3 bases respectively, with 9 bases between them. The CDR3 is 13 residues long.

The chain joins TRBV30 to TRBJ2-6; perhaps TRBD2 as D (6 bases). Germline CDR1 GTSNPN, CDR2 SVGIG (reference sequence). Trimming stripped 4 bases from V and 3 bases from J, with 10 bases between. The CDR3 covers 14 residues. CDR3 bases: TGTGCCTGGACCCTCGGGGGTGGGGCCAACGTCCTGACTTTC. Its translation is CAWTLGGGANVLTF.

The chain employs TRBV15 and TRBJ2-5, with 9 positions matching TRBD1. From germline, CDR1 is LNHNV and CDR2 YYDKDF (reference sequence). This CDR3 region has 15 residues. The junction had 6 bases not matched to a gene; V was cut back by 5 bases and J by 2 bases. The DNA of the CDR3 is TGTGCCACCAGCCCTACAGGGGGCGGACAAGAGACCCAGTACTTC. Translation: CATSPTGGGQETQYF.

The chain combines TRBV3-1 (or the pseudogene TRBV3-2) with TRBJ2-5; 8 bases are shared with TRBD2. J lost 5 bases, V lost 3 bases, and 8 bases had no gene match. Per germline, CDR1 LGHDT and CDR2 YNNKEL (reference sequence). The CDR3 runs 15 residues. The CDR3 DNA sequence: TGTGCCAGCAGCCAGGGGACTAGTGGTACGGAGACCCAGTACTTC. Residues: CASSQGTSGTETQYF.

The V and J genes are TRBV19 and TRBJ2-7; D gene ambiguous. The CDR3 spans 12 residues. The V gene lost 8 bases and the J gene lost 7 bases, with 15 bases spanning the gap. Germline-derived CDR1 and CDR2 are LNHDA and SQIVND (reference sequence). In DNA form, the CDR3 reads TGTGCCAGTGCACCAGAGTTCGGGGAGCAGTACTTC. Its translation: CASAPEFGEQYF.

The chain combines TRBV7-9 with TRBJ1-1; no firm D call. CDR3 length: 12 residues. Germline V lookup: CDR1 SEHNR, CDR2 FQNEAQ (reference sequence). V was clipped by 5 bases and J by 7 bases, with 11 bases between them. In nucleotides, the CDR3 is TGTGCCAGCAGCACACGAAGTAATGAAGCTTTCTTT. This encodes CASSTRSNEAFF.

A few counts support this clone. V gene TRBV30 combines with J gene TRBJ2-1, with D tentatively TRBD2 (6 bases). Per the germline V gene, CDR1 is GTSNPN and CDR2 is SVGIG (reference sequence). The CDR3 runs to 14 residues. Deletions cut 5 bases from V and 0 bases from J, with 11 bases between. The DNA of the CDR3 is TGTGCCTGGGGAGGGCAAAGCTCCTACAATGAGCAGTTCTTC. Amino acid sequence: CAWGGQSSYNEQFF. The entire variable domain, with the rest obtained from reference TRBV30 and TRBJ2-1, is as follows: SQTIHQWPATLVQPVGSPLSLECTVEGTSNPNLYWYRQAAGRGLQLLFYSVGIGQISSEVPQNLSASRPQDRQFILSSKKLLLSDSGFYLCAWGGQSSYNEQFFGPGTRLTVL.

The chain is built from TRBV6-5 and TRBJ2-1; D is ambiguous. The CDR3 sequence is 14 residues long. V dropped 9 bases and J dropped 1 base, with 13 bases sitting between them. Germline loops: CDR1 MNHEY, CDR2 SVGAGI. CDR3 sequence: CASTAENSYNEQFF. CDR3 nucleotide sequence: TGTGCCAGTACAGCCGAGAATTCCTACAATGAGCAGTTCTTC.

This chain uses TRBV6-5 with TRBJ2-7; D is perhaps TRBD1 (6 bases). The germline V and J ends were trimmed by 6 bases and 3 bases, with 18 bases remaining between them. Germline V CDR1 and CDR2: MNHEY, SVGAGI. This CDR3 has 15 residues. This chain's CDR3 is CASSRGQTEGYEQYF. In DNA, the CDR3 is TGTGCCAGCAGCCGAGGACAGACTGAGGGCTACGAGCAGTACTTC.